These 18 T cell receptor beta chains came from one sample sequenced in a study of post-analysis software for immune sequencing data. Findings of the study overall: Patients used five TRBV segments, including TRBV5-6, TRBV5-1 and TRBV20-1, more often than controls.

Unique molecular identifiers featured in each of the TCR beta cDNA libraries. TCRdb called the PCR reads again in MiXCR, with one record for every CDR3 protein. The sample comprises fewer than 850,000 distinct CDR3 sequences, around 27% of which are singletons, and around 0.56% rests with the top ten. No cognate antigen is known for these TCRs. The sequenced sample consisted of blood. The receptor source for this set is a girl between 5 and 17 years old with multiple sclerosis.

This CDR3 is CASSIIVFGANVLTF. CDR3 DNA: TGTGCCAGTAGTATTATTGTCTTCGGGGCCAACGTCCTGACTTTC. V usage is TRBV19 and J usage is TRBJ2-6; D uncertain. The germline CDR1 and CDR2 sequences are LNHDA and SQIVND (reference sequence). CDR3 length: 15 residues. The V and J ends lost 3 bases and 4 bases respectively, with 10 bases between them.

This clonotype was counted ten times or more. This chain uses TRBV10-3 with TRBJ2-5; D gene unclear. CDR1 and CDR2 (germline): ENHRY, SYGVKD. The V and J ends lost 0 bases and 5 bases respectively, with 13 bases between them. This CDR3 comprises 15 residues. The CDR3 DNA follows: TGTGCCATCAGTGAGTCGATACAAGGTCGGGAGACCCAGTACTTC. This translates into CAISESIQGRETQYF.

CDR3 amino acids: CASSPVDGTANYGYTF. CDR3 in DNA: TGTGCCAGCAGTCCAGTGGATGGGACGGCTAACTATGGCTACACCTTC. The chain is built from TRBV28 and TRBJ1-2; possibly TRBD1 for D (5 bases). The length of the CDR3 is 16 residues. The germline gives CDR1 MDHEN, CDR2 SYDVKM. Between the trimmed V and J ends, which lost 5 bases and 0 bases, there was a span of 16 bases.

V is TRBV5-1 and J is TRBJ1-5; D ambiguous. The CDR3 covers 14 residues. With 0 bases removed from V and 2 bases from J, the gap between germline ends came to 6 bases. The germline V gene has CDR1 SGHRS and CDR2 YFSETQ. CDR3 bases: TGCGCCAGCAGCTTGGATGGGCGCAATCAGCCCCAGCATTTT. Its protein product is CASSLDGRNQPQHF.

This chain links TRBV7-9 with TRBJ2-2; D possibly corresponds to TRBD2 (6 bases). The CDR3 runs 18 residues. The germline V gene has CDR1 SEHNR and CDR2 FQNEAQ (reference sequence). V lost 1 base and J lost 7, with 22 bases in between. CDR3 sequence (DNA): TGTGCCAGCAGCTTAGGAGGTCCGGGAGCTAGAAGTAGCGGGGAGCTGTTTTTT. Its protein product is CASSLGGPGARSSGELFF.

The genes are TRBV29-1 and TRBJ2-1; TRBD2 matches 10 bases. Trimming took 4 bases from V and 1 from J; bases not matched to a gene: 10. The CDR3 runs to 17 residues. Looked up from germline, CDR1 is SQVTM and CDR2 is ANQGSEA. CDR3 in amino acids: CSVVGLAAGPSYNEQFF. The CDR3, as DNA: TGCAGCGTTGTAGGACTAGCGGCCGGACCATCCTACAATGAGCAGTTCTTC.

The V and J genes are TRBV20-1 and TRBJ1-5; the D is unclear. The CDR3 runs 13 residues. Germline V gene data show CDR1 as DFQATT and CDR2 as SNEGSKA (reference sequence). With 2 bases removed from V and 6 bases from J, the gap between germline ends came to 11 bases. The DNA for the CDR3 is TGCAGTGCTAGAAGGTTATCGGGTCAGCCCCAGCATTTT. It encodes CSARRLSGQPQHF.

The chain carries TRBV5-1 and TRBJ1-4; TRBD1 matches at 7 bases. The J segment lost 8 bases and the V segment lost 0 bases, leaving 7 bases of the junction unmatched. Germline V gene sequence: CDR1 SGHRS, CDR2 YFSETQ. The length of the CDR3 is 15 residues. CDR3 bases: TGCGCCAGCAGCTTGGGTACAGGGGAGTGGGAAAAACTGTTTTTT. The encoded protein is CASSLGTGEWEKLFF.

The chain has TRBV4-1 and TRBJ2-3; possible D gene TRBD2, 5 bases. Germline V gene sequence: CDR1 MGHRA, CDR2 YSYEKL. The CDR3 runs 16 residues. The V gene lost 0 bases and the J gene lost 2 bases, with 12 bases spanning the gap. Here the CDR3 reads CASSQDRGFLTDTQYF. The CDR3 region has the DNA TGCGCCAGCAGCCAAGATCGGGGTTTTCTCACAGATACGCAGTATTTT.

This clonotype was counted only a few times. The V call is TRBV6-2 or TRBV6-3, the J call TRBJ2-7; D remains unclear. The length of the CDR3 is 13 residues. CDR1 and CDR2 from the germline V gene are MNHEY and SVGEGT. Trimming cost V 2 bases and J 5 bases, with 10 bases left between them. CDR3 coding DNA: TGTGCCAGCAGTTACCCAGGAAAAGACGAGCAGTACTTC. It is translated as CASSYPGKDEQYF.

This clonotype showed up many times. V and J are TRBV4-3 and TRBJ2-1; D is possibly TRBD1 (6 bases). This CDR3 has 14 residues. CDR1 LGHNA and CDR2 YSLEER come from the germline V gene. Trimming cost V 0 bases and J 7 bases, with 10 bases left between them. CDR3 amino acids: CASSQDRQGNEQFF. CDR3 bases: TGCGCCAGCAGCCAAGATCGTCAGGGGAATGAGCAGTTCTTC.

This clonotype was observed a few times. J is TRBJ2-6 and V is TRBV11-2; D gene uncertain. Germline CDR1 is SGHAT and CDR2 is FQNNGV. This CDR3 comprises 14 residues. V lost 1 base to trimming and J lost 3 bases, with 4 bases between them. The CDR3 DNA is TGTGCCAGCAGCTTAGGGCATGGGGCCAACGTCCTGACTTTC. Amino acids: CASSLGHGANVLTF.

The chain combines TRBV20-1 with TRBJ2-7; 7 bases agree with TRBD2. J lost 3 bases, V lost 6 bases, and 11 bases had no gene match. This CDR3 region has 14 residues. Germline CDR1 DFQATT, CDR2 SNEGSKA (reference sequence). The CDR3 DNA reads TGCAGTGCGCTAAACCGGGACTATCTCTACGAGCAGTACTTC. Residues: CSALNRDYLYEQYF.

The V and J genes are TRBV20-1 and TRBJ2-5; 14 bases are a match to TRBD2. The CDR3 has 14 residues. The germline V gene has CDR1 DFQATT and CDR2 SNEGSKA (reference sequence). CDR3 sequence reads: CSSGLAGGSETQYF. The CDR3 DNA follows: TGCAGCTCCGGACTAGCGGGAGGATCAGAGACCCAGTACTTC.

The chain uses TRBV3-1 and TRBJ2-1, with 11 bases matching TRBD2. The CDR3 has 17 amino acids. The germline V gene encodes CDR1 LGHDT and CDR2 YNNKEL (reference sequence). After removal of 4 bases from V and 6 bases from J, the junction contained 11 bases not matched to a gene. The CDR3: CASSLTYSGRARNEQFF. In nucleotides, the CDR3 is TGTGCCAGCAGCCTCACTTATAGCGGGAGGGCCCGCAATGAGCAGTTCTTC.

This clonotype showed up many times. In DNA form, the CDR3 reads TGCGCCAGCAACTCCAGGACGGAGAATGGCTACACCTTC. Its translation is CASNSRTENGYTF. This chain joins TRBV4-1 and TRBJ1-2; D gene unclear. The ends were cut back, 7 bases at V and 6 bases at J, with 15 bases in the middle. The CDR3 covers 13 residues. Germline V gives CDR1 MGHRA, CDR2 YSYEKL.

The genes are TRBV25-1 and TRBJ2-5; 8 nucleotides align to TRBD1. The end of the DNA fits TRBJ2-7 better, so the J call may be wrong. The CDR3 spans 17 residues. CDR1 is MGHDK, CDR2 SYGVNS, per germline. CDR3 loop: CASSEYGTGTEGREQYF. CDR3 DNA: TGTGCCAGCAGTGAATATGGGACAGGTACTGAGGGTCGCGAGCAGTACTTC.

This clonotype has just a few counts. The chain is built from TRBV21-1 and TRBJ2-5. TRBV21-1 is annotated as a pseudogene. The CDR3 spans 12 residues. CDR3 coding DNA: TGTGCCAGCAGCCCAGCGGGCGATGAGCAGTACTTC. Protein product: CASSPAGDEQYF.